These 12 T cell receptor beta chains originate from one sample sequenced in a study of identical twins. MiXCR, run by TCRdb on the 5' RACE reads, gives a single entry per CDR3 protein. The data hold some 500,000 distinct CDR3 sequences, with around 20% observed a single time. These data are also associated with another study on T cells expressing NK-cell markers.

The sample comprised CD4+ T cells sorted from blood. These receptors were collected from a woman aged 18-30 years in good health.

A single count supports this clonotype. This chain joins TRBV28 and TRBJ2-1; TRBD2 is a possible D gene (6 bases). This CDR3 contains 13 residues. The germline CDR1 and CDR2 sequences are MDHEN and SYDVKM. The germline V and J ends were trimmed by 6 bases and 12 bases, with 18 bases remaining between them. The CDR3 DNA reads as TGTGCCAGCAGCGGGACTCCTAATGAGTGGCAGTTCTTC. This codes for CASSGTPNEWQFF.

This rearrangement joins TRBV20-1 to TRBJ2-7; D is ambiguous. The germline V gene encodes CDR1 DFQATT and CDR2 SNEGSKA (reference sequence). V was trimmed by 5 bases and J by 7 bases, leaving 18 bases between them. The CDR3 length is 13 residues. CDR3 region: CSASKEFYGEQYF. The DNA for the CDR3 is TGCAGTGCTTCGAAGGAGTTTTATGGGGAGCAGTACTTC.

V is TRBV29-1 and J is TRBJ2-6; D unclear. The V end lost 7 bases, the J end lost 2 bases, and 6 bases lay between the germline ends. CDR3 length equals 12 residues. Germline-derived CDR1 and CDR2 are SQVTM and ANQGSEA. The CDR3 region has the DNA TGCAGCGCTGAGACTGGGGCCAACGTCCTGACTTTC. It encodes CSAETGANVLTF.

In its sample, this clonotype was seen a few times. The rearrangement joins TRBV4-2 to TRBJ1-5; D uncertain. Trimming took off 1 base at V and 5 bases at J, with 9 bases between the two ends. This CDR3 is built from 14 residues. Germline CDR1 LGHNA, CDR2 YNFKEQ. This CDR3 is CASSQARRDQPQHF. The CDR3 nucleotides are TGTGCCAGCAGCCAAGCTCGGCGTGATCAGCCCCAGCATTTT.

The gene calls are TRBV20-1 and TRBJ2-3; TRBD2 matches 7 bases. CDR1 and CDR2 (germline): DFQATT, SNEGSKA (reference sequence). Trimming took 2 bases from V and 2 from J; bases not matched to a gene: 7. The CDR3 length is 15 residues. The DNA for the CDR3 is TGCAGTGCTAGATGGAGCGGGATCTCCACAGATACGCAGTATTTT. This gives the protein CSARWSGISTDTQYF.

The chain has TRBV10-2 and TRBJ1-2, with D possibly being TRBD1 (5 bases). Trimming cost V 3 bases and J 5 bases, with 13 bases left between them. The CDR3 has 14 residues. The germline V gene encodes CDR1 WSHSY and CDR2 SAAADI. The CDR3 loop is CASSDRGNWYGYTF. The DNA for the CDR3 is TGCGCCAGCAGTGATCGGGGGAATTGGTATGGCTACACCTTC.

CDR3 sequence: CASSPWGRVPSGANVLTF. The CDR3 bases are TGTGCCAGCAGCCCTTGGGGTAGGGTCCCCTCTGGGGCCAACGTCCTGACTTTC. The rearrangement joins TRBV12-3 or TRBV12-4 to TRBJ2-6; no definite D call. This CDR3 region has 18 residues. Trimming removed 6 bases from V and 0 bases from J, with 18 bases in between.

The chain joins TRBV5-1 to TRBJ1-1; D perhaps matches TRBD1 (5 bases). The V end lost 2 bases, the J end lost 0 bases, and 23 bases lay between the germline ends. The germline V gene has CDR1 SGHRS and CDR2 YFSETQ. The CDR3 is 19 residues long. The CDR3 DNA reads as TGCGCCAGCAGCTTATCGGTATTGGACACCTCTATTATGAACACTGAAGCTTTCTTT. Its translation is CASSLSVLDTSIMNTEAFF.

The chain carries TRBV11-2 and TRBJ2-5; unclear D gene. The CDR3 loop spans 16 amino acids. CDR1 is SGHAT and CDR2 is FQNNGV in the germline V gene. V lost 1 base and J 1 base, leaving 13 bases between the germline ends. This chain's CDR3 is CASSLVAGVPQETQYF. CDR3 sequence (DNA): TGTGCCAGCAGCTTAGTAGCCGGAGTCCCCCAAGAGACCCAGTACTTC. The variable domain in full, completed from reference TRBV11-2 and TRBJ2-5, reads EAGVAQSPRYKIIEKRQSVAFWCNPISGHATLYWYQQILGQGPKLLIQFQNNGVVDDSQLPKDRFSAERLKGVDSTLKIQPAKLEDSAVYLCASSLVAGVPQETQYFGPGTRLLVL.

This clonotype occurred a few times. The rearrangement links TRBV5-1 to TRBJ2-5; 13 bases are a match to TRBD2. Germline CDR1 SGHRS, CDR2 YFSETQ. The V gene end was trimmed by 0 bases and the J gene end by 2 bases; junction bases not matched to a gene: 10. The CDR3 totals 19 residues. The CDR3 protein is CASSLARGLAGDVQETQYF. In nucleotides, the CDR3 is TGCGCCAGCAGCTTGGCCCGAGGACTAGCGGGGGATGTACAAGAGACCCAGTACTTC.

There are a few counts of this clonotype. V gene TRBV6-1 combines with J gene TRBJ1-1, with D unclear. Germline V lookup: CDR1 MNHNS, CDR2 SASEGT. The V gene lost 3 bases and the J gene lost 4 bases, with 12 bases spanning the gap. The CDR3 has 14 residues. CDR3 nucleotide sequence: TGTGCCAGCAGTGATCGGAGAGGTCTCACTGAAGCTTTCTTT. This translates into CASSDRRGLTEAFF.

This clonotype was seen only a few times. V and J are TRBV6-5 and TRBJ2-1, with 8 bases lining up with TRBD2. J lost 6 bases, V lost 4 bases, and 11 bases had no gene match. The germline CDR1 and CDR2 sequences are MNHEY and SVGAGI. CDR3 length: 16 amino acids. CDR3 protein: CASSSTIAGTGNEQFF. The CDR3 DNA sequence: TGTGCCAGCAGTTCCACGATAGCGGGAACTGGCAATGAGCAGTTCTTC.